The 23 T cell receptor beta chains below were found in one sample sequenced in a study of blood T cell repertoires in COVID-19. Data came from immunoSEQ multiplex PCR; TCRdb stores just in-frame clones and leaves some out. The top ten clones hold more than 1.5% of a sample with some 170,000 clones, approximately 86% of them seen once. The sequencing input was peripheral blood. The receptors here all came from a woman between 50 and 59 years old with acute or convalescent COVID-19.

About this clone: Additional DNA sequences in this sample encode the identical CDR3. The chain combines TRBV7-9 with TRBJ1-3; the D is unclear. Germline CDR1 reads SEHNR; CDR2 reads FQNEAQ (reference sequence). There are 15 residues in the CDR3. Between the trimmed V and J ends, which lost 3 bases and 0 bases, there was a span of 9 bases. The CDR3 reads CASSFRESSGNTIYF. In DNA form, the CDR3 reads TGTGCCAGCAGCTTTAGAGAGAGCTCTGGAAACACCATATATTTT.

The chain's CDR3 is CASSPWYEGARYGYTF. CDR3 coding DNA: TGTGCCAGCAGTCCCTGGTACGAGGGGGCACGCTATGGCTACACCTTC. The V gene is TRBV27, the J gene TRBJ1-2; 7 nucleotides match TRBD1. This CDR3 is built from 16 residues. The V gene end was trimmed by 5 bases and the J gene end by 4 bases; junction bases not matched to a gene: 13. CDR1 MNHEY and CDR2 SMNVEV come from the germline V gene (reference sequence).

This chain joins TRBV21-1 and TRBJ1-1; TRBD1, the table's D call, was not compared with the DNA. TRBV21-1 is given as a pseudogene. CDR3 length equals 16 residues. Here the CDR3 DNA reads TGTGCCAGCAGCAAAAAGCTGGACAGGGATAGGACTGAAGCTTTCTTT. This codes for CASSKKLDRDRTEAFF.

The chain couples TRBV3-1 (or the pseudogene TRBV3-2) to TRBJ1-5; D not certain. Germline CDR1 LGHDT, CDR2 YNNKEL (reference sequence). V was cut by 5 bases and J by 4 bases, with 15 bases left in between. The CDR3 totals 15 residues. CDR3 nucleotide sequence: TGTGCCAGCAGCGCGGCACCGGGAGGGAATCAGCCCCAGCATTTT. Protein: CASSAAPGGNQPQHF.

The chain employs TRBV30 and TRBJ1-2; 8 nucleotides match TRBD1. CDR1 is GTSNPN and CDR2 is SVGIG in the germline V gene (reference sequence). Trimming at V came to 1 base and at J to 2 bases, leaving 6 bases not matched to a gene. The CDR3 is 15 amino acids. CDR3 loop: CAWSGGTGRNYGYTF. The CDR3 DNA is TGTGCCTGGAGTGGGGGGACAGGCCGAAACTATGGCTACACCTTC.

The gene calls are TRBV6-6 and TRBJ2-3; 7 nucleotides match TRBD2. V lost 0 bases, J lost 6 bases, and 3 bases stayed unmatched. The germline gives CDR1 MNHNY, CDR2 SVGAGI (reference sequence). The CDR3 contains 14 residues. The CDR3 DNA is TGTGCCAGCAGTTACTCAGGACTAGTGGATACGCAGTATTTT. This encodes CASSYSGLVDTQYF.

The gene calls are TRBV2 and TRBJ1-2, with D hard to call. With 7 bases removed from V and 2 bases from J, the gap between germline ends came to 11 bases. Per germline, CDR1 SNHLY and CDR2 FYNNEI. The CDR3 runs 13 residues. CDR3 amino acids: CASKEGRNYGYTF. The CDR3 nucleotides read TGTGCCAGCAAAGAAGGCAGGAACTATGGCTACACCTTC.

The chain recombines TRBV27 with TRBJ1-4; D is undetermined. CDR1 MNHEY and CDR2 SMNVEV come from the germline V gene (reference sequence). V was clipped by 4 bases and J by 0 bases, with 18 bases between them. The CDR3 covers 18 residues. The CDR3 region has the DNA TGTGCCAGCAGTTCGCTCCTGGTAGGAAGCGCAACTAATGAAAAACTGTTTTTT. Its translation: CASSSLLVGSATNEKLFF.

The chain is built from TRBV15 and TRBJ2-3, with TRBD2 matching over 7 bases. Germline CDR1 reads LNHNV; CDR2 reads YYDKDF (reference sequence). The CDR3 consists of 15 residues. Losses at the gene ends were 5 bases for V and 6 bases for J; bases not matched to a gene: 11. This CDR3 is CATSLHSGSQDTQYF. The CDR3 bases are TGTGCCACCAGCCTCCATAGCGGGTCCCAGGATACGCAGTATTTT. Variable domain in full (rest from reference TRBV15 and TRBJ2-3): DAMVIQNPRYQVTQFGKPVTLSCSQTLNHNVMYWYQQKSSQAPKLLFHYYDKDFNNEADTPDNFQSRRPNTSFCFLDIRSPGLGDTAMYLCATSLHSGSQDTQYFGPGTRLTVL.

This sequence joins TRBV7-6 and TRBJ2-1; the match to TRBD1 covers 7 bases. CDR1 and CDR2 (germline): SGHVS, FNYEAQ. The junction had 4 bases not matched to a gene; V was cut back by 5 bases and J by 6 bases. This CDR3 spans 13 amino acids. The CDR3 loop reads CASSQRDSNEQFF. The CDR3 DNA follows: TGTGCCAGCAGCCAGAGGGACAGCAATGAGCAGTTCTTC.

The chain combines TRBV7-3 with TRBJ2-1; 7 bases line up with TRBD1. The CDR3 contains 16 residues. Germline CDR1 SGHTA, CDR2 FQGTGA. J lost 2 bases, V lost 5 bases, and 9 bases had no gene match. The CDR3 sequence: CASSPEGDRTYNEQFF. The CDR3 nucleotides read TGTGCCAGCAGCCCCGAGGGGGACAGAACCTACAATGAGCAGTTCTTC.

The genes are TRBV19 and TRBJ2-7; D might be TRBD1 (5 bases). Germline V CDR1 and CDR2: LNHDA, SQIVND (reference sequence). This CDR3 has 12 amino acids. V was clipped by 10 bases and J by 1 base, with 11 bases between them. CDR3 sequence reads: CATSRVSYEQYF. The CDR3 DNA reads TGTGCCACCTCCAGGGTTTCCTACGAGCAGTACTTC.

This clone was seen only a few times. CDR3 nucleotides: TGCGCCAGCAGCCCCCTAGTGGCAGGGCCCCTGAACACTGAAGCTTTCTTT. This codes for CASSPLVAGPLNTEAFF. The rearrangement links TRBV5-1 to TRBJ1-1; perhaps TRBD1 as D (5 bases). Per germline, CDR1 SGHRS and CDR2 YFSETQ. The CDR3 runs 17 residues. V was trimmed by 4 bases and J by 0 bases, leaving 19 bases between them. Filled out from reference TRBV5-1 and TRBJ1-1, the complete variable domain reads KAGVTQTPRYLIKTRGQQVTLSCSPISGHRSVSWYQQTPGQGLQFLFEYFSETQRNKGNFPGRFSGRQFSNSRSEMNVSTLELGDSALYLCASSPLVAGPLNTEAFFGQGTRLTVV.

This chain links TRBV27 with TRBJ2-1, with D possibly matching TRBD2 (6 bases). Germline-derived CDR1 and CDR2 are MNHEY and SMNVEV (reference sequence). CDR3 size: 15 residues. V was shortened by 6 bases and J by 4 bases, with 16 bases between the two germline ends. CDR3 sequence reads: CASSPLGGEYNEQFF. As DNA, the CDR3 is TGTGCCAGCAGCCCCCTCGGGGGAGAATACAATGAGCAGTTCTTC.

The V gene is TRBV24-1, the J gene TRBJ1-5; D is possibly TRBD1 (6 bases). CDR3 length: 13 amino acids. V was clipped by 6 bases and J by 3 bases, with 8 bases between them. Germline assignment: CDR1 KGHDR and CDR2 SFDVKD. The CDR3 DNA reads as TGTGCCACCAGTCGACAGGACAATCAGCCCCAGCATTTT. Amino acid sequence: CATSRQDNQPQHF.

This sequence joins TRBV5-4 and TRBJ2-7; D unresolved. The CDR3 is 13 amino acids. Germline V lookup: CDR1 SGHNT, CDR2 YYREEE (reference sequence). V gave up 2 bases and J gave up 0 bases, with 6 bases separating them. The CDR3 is CASSFGGSYEQYF. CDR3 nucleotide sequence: TGTGCCAGCAGCTTCGGCGGCTCCTACGAGCAGTACTTC.

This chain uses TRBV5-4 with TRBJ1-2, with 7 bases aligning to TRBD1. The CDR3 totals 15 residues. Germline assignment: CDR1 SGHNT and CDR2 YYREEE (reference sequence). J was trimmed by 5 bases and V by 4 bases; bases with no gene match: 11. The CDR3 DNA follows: TGTGCCAGCAGCCCCTGGACAGGTCTGGGATATGGCTACACCTTC. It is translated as CASSPWTGLGYGYTF.

CDR3 protein: CASSSGREVETQYF. The CDR3 bases are TGTGCCAGCAGCTCGGGCAGGGAAGTAGAGACCCAGTACTTC. The chain combines TRBV11-3 with TRBJ2-5, with D possibly TRBD1 on 5 matching bases. Germline V CDR1 and CDR2: SGHNT, YENEEA. V was shortened by 4 bases and J by 4 bases, with 13 bases between the two germline ends. CDR3 length: 14 residues.

The CDR3 loop reads CASSPRGQGGAYEQYF. The CDR3 DNA reads TGTGCCAGCTCACCACGGGGACAGGGAGGCGCCTACGAGCAGTACTTC. The chain couples TRBV18 to TRBJ2-7; TRBD1 aligns across 9 bases. This CDR3 region has 16 residues. J was trimmed by 2 bases and V by 1 base; bases with no gene match: 6. CDR1 and CDR2 (germline): KGHSH, LQKENI. The variable domain in full, with the rest retrieved from reference TRBV18 and TRBJ2-7, is NAGVMQNPRHLVRRRGQEARLRCSPMKGHSHVYWYRQLPEEGLKFMVYLQKENIIDESGMPKERFSAEFPKEGPSILRIQQVVRGDSAAYFCASSPRGQGGAYEQYFGPGTRLTVT.

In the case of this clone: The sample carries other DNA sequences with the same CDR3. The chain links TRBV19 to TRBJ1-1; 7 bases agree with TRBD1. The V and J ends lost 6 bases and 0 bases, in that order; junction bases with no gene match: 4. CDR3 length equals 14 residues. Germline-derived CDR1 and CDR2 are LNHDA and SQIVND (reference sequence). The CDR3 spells CASSRQGLNTEAFF. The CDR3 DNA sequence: TGTGCCAGTAGCCGACAGGGTCTGAACACTGAAGCTTTCTTT.

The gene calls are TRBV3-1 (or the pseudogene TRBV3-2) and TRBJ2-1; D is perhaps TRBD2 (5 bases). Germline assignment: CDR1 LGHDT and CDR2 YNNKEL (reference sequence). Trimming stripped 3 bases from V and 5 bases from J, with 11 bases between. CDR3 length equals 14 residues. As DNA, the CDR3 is TGTGCCAGCAGCCAGATGACTACTAACAATGAGCAGTTCTTC. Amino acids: CASSQMTTNNEQFF.

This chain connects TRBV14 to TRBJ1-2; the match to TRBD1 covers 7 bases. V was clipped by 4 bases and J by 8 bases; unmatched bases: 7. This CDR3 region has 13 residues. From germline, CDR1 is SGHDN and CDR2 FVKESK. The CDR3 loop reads CASSPDRVRGYTF. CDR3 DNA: TGTGCCAGCAGCCCAGACAGGGTTAGGGGCTACACCTTC.

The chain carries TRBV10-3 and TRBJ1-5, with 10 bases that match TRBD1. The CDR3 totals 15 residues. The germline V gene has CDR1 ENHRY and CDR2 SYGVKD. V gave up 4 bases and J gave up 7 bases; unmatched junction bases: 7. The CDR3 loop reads CAISAQGQGEQPQHF. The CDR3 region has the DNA TGTGCCATCAGTGCCCAAGGACAGGGGGAACAGCCCCAGCATTTT.